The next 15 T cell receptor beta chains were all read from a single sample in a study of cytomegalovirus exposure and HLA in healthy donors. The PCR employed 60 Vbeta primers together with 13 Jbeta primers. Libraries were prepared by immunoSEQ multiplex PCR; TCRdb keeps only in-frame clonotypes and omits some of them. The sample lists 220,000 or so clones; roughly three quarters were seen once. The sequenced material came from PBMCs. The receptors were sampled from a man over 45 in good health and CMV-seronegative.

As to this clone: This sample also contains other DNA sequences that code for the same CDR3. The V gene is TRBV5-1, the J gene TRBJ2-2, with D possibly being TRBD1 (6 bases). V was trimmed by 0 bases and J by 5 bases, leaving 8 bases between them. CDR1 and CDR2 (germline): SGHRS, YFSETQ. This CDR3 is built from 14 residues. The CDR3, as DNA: TGCGCCAGCAGCTTGGGCCAGGGGACCGGGGAGCTGTTTTTT. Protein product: CASSLGQGTGELFF.

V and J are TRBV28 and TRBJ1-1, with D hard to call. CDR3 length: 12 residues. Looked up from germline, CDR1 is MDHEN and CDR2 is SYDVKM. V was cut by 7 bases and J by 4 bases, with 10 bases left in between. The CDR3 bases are TGTGCCAGCAATTACCGGGGCACTGAAGCTTTCTTT. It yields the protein CASNYRGTEAFF.

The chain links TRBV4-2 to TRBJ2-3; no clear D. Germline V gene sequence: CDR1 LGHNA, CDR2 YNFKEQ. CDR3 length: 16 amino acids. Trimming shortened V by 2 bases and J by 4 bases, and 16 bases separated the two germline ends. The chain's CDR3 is CASSQKALPTADTQYF. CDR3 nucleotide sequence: TGTGCCAGCAGCCAAAAAGCACTGCCCACCGCAGATACGCAGTATTTT.

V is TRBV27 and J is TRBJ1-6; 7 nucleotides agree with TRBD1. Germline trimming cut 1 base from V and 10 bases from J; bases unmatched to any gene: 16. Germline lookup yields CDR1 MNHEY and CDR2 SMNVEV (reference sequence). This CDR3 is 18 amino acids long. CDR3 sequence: CASSLYPGQFDFRSPLHF. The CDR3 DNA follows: TGTGCCAGCAGTTTATATCCGGGACAGTTTGATTTTAGGTCACCCCTCCACTTT.

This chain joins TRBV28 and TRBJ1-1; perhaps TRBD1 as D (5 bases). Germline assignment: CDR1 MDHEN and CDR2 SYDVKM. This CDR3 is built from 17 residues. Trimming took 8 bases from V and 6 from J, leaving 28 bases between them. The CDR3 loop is CASSSPAGTTPNPEAFF. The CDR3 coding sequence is TGTGCCAGCTCCAGTCCGGCAGGGACTACCCCTAATCCTGAAGCTTTCTTT.

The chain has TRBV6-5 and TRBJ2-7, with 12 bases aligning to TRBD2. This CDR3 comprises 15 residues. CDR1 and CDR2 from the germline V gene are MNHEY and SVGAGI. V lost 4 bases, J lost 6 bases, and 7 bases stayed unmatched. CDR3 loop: CASSSPTSGSVEQYF. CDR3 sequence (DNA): TGTGCCAGCAGTTCGCCGACTAGCGGGAGTGTCGAGCAGTACTTC.

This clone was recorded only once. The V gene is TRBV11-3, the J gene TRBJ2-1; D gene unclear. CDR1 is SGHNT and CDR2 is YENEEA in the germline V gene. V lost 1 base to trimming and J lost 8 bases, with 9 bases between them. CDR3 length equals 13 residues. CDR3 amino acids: CASSLAASYEQFF. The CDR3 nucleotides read TGTGCCAGCAGCTTAGCAGCGTCCTATGAGCAGTTCTTC.

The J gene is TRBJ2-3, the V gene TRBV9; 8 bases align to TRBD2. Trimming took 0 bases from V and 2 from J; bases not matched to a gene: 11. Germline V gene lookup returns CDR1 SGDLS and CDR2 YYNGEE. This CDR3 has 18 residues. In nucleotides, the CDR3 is TGTGCCAGCAGCGTAGGTCCCGGGACTAGGGGTATCACAGATACGCAGTATTTT. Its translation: CASSVGPGTRGITDTQYF.

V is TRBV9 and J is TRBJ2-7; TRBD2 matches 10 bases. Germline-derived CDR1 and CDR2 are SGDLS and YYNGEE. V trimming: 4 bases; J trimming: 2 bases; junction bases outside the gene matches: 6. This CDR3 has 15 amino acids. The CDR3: CASSPASGRAYEQYF. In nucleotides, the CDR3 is TGTGCCAGCAGCCCCGCTAGCGGGAGAGCCTACGAGCAGTACTTC.

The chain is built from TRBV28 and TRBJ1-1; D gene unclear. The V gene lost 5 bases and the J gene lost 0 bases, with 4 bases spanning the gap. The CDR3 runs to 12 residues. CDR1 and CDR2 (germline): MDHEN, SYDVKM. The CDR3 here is CASSEVNTEAFF. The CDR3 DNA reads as TGTGCCAGCAGTGAGGTGAACACTGAAGCTTTCTTT.

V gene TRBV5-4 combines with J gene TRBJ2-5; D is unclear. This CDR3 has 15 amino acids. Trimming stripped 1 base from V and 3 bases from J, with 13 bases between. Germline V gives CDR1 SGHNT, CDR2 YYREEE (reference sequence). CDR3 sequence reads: CASSLFGGSEETQYF. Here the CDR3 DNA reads TGTGCCAGCAGCTTGTTTGGCGGCAGCGAAGAGACCCAGTACTTC.

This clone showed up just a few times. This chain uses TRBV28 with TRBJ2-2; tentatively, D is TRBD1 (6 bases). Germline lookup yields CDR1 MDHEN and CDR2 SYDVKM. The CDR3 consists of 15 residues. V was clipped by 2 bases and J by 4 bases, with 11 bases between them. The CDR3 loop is CASSLGGQGTGELFF. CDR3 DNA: TGTGCCAGCAGTTTAGGGGGCCAGGGCACCGGGGAGCTGTTTTTT. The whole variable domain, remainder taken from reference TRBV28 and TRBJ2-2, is DVKVTQSSRYLVKRTGEKVFLECVQDMDHENMFWYRQDPGLGLRLIYFSYDVKMKEKGDIPEGYSVSREKKERFSLILESASTNQTSMYLCASSLGGQGTGELFFGEGSRLTVL.

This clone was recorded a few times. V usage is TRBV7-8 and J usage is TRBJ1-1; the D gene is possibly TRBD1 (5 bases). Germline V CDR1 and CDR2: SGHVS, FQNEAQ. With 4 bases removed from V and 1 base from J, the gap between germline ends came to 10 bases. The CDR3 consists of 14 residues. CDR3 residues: CASSYRQKNTEAFF. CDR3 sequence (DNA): TGTGCCAGCAGCTACCGACAGAAGAACACTGAAGCTTTCTTT. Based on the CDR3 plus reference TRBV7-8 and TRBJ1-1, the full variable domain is GAGVSQSPRYKVAKRGQDVALRCDPISGHVSLFWYQQALGQGPEFLTYFQNEAQLDKSGLPSDRFFAERPEGSVSTLKIQRTQQEDSAVYLCASSYRQKNTEAFFGQGTRLTVV.

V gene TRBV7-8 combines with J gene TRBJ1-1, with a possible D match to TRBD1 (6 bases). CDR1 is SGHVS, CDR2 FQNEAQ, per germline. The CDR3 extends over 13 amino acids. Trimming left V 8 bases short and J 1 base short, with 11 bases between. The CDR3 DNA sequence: TGTGCCAGCCGCGGGGGGCCGAACACTGAAGCTTTCTTT. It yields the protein CASRGGPNTEAFF.

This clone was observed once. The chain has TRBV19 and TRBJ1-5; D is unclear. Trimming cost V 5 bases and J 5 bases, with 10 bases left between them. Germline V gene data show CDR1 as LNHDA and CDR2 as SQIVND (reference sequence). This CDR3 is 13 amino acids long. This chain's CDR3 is CASSRGIYQPQHF. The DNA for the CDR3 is TGTGCCAGTAGTCGAGGAATCTATCAGCCCCAGCATTTT.